What follows is one T cell receptor beta chain and its context. Its antigen is unidentified. This entry is derived from a study of cytomegalovirus exposure and HLA in healthy donors. The assay was immunoSEQ multiplex PCR, and TCRdb's table has in-frame clones only and misses some. Of 90,000 to 100,000 clones in the sample, more than 85% were seen once. A roughly 130-subject validation cohort, separate from the approximately 690-subject first cohort, supplied the donors. Study conclusions and caveats: In a later analysis, first-cohort TCR clusters were found to tend to co-occur in the approximately 120 validation repertoires. Specific recognition of CMV antigens was confirmed in vitro for a few chains (all CMV-associated). Cytomegalovirus-associated status was assigned to about 180 TCR beta chains.

The germline gives CDR1 LNHNV, CDR2 YYDKDF (reference sequence). The CDR3 has 16 amino acids. V was shortened by 0 bases and J by 3 bases, with 12 bases between the two germline ends. The rearrangement uses TRBV15 and TRBJ2-1; D not certain. The specimen was PBMCs. This clonotype was obtained from a man aged 18-30 years in good health and CMV-seropositive. The CDR3: CATSRDRTGFYNEQFF. CDR3 coding DNA: TGTGCCACCAGCAGAGACCGTACCGGTTTCTACAATGAGCAGTTCTTC.